Each of the 31 T cell receptor beta chains below was sequenced from the same sample in a study of blood T cell repertoires in COVID-19. Clones were sequenced by immunoSEQ multiplex PCR, and TCRdb holds only the in-frame ones, with some missing. Of 84,000 or so clones in the sample, roughly 78% were seen once. The sequenced sample was peripheral blood. The origin of the receptors is a woman older than 75 with acute or convalescent COVID-19.

This sequence joins TRBV25-1 and TRBJ2-5; 14 bases are a match to TRBD2. The V gene end was trimmed by 3 bases and the J gene end by 5 bases; junction bases not matched to a gene: 8. This CDR3 has 17 amino acids. Germline V lookup: CDR1 MGHDK, CDR2 SYGVNS. The CDR3 nucleotides read TGTGCCAGCAGTGACCCGGGACTAGCGGGAGCGAAGGAGACCCAGTACTTC. Its protein product is CASSDPGLAGAKETQYF.

The rearrangement joins TRBV7-2 to TRBJ2-7, with 9 bases matching TRBD2. V gave up 1 base and J gave up 4 bases; unmatched junction bases: 8. This CDR3 has 16 amino acids. Germline V lookup: CDR1 SGHTA, CDR2 FQGNSA. CDR3 protein: CASSLVASGAGYEQYF. DNA of the CDR3: TGTGCCAGCAGCTTAGTGGCTAGCGGGGCCGGGTACGAGCAGTACTTC.

The chain employs TRBV20-1 and TRBJ1-1; D uncertain. CDR1 and CDR2 (germline): DFQATT, SNEGSKA (reference sequence). V lost 6 bases and J lost 4, with 9 bases in between. The CDR3 loop spans 11 amino acids. CDR3 bases: TGCAGTGCCCCGGGTGCCACTGAAGCTTTCTTT. It codes for CSAPGATEAFF.

The V call is TRBV25-1, the J call TRBJ2-7; 9 nucleotides match TRBD2. Germline CDR1 and CDR2: MGHDK and SYGVNS. The CDR3 has 14 amino acids. V was clipped by 7 bases and J by 10 bases; unmatched bases: 14. The CDR3 here is CASTDSSGEPLQYF. CDR3 coding DNA: TGTGCCAGCACCGACTCTAGCGGGGAGCCTCTTCAGTACTTC.

The CDR3 DNA follows: TGTGCCAGTACTTATGGCTGGGCGGGTAACGGGGAGCTGTTTTTT. This codes for CASTYGWAGNGELFF. The rearrangement joins TRBV19 to TRBJ2-2; D possibly corresponds to TRBD2 (5 bases). This CDR3 has 15 amino acids. CDR1 and CDR2 from the germline V gene are LNHDA and SQIVND (reference sequence). The ends were cut back, 7 bases at V and 7 bases at J, with 19 bases in the middle.

The chain links TRBV12-5 to TRBJ2-3; the D is unclear. The CDR3 has 11 residues. The V gene's germline CDR1 is LGHNT and CDR2 FRNRAP. Trimming left V 7 bases short and J 2 bases short, with 4 bases between. This CDR3 reads CASAVTDTQYF. DNA for the CDR3: TGTGCTAGTGCTGTCACAGATACGCAGTATTTT. Full variable domain (missing parts from reference TRBV12-5 and TRBJ2-3): DARVTQTPRHKVTEMGQEVTMRCQPILGHNTVFWYRQTMMQGLELLAYFRNRAPLDDSGMPKDRFSAEMPDATLATLKIQPSEPRDSAVYFCASAVTDTQYFGPGTRLTVL.

The V gene is TRBV7-2, the J gene TRBJ2-1, with 10 nucleotides matching TRBD2. The germline V gene encodes CDR1 SGHTA and CDR2 FQGNSA. Germline trimming cut 4 bases from V and 9 bases from J; bases unmatched to any gene: 6. The CDR3 is 14 residues long. The CDR3 DNA reads TGTGCCAGCAGCTACCCAAGCGGGAGGGGTGAGCAGTTCTTC. Its translation: CASSYPSGRGEQFF. The whole variable domain, remainder taken from reference TRBV7-2 and TRBJ2-1, is GAGVSQSPSNKVTEKGKDVELRCDPISGHTALYWYRQSLGQGLEFLIYFQGNSAPDKSGLPSDRFSAERTGGSVSTLTIQRTQQEDSAVYLCASSYPSGRGEQFFGPGTRLTVL.

This chain connects TRBV18 to TRBJ1-4, with D possibly matching TRBD1 (6 bases). V dropped 4 bases and J dropped 4 bases, with 16 bases sitting between them. In germline, CDR1 is KGHSH, CDR2 LQKENI. The CDR3 is 16 residues long. CDR3 nucleotides: TGTGCCAGCTCACTAAGACAGGTTTCGGGTAATGAAAAACTGTTTTTT. Translated, it gives CASSLRQVSGNEKLFF. The whole variable domain, filled in from reference TRBV18 and TRBJ1-4, reads NAGVMQNPRHLVRRRGQEARLRCSPMKGHSHVYWYRQLPEEGLKFMVYLQKENIIDESGMPKERFSAEFPKEGPSILRIQQVVRGDSAAYFCASSLRQVSGNEKLFFGSGTQLSVL.

This sequence joins TRBV19 and TRBJ1-2; 9 bases match TRBD1. The J segment lost 6 bases and the V segment lost 5 bases, leaving 10 bases of the junction unmatched. Germline-derived CDR1 and CDR2 are LNHDA and SQIVND (reference sequence). The CDR3 contains 15 residues. The CDR3 nucleotides are TGTGCCAGTAGTGGGACCCTGACAGGGGGAGATGGCTACACCTTC. Protein sequence: CASSGTLTGGDGYTF.

This chain links TRBV5-5 with TRBJ2-1; 12 bases fit TRBD2. CDR1 is SGHKS and CDR2 is YYEKEE in the germline V gene (reference sequence). CDR3 length: 18 amino acids. The V segment lost 2 bases and the J segment 5 bases; nucleotides outside the gene matches: 11. CDR3 in amino acids: CASSFNELAGGLNNEQFF. Here the CDR3 DNA reads TGTGCCAGCAGCTTTAACGAACTAGCGGGGGGCTTAAACAATGAGCAGTTCTTC.

CDR3 sequence reads: CASSSAGGTGELFF. As DNA, the CDR3 is TGTGCCAGTAGTTCGGCGGGAGGGACCGGGGAGCTGTTTTTT. The V call is TRBV19, the J call TRBJ2-2; 9 nucleotides align to TRBD2. The length of the CDR3 is 14 residues. V shed 5 bases, J shed 5 bases, and the junction held 3 bases outside the gene matches. CDR1 is LNHDA and CDR2 is SQIVND in the germline V gene (reference sequence). The entire variable domain, with the rest obtained from reference TRBV19 and TRBJ2-2, is as follows: DGGITQSPKYLFRKEGQNVTLSCEQNLNHDAMYWYRQDPGQGLRLIYYSQIVNDFQKGDIAEGYSVSREKKESFPLTVTSAQKNPTAFYLCASSSAGGTGELFFGEGSRLTVL.

Written as DNA, the CDR3 is TGTGCCAGCAGCCCTGGTGTAGGGGCATATAGCAATCAGCCCCAGCATTTT. Its translation: CASSPGVGAYSNQPQHF. This chain uses TRBV27 with TRBJ1-5; the D gene is possibly TRBD1 (5 bases). V shed 6 bases and J shed 0 bases, with 18 bases lying between them. Germline CDR1 reads MNHEY; CDR2 reads SMNVEV (reference sequence). This CDR3 comprises 17 residues.

The chain carries TRBV4-2 and TRBJ2-2; the match to TRBD2 covers 11 bases. Germline CDR1 LGHNA, CDR2 YNFKEQ. V shed 0 bases, J shed 0 bases, and the junction held 9 bases outside the gene matches. This CDR3 has 20 amino acids. The CDR3 loop is CASSQENAYSGRANTGELFF. CDR3 nucleotides: TGTGCCAGCAGCCAAGAGAACGCTTATAGCGGGAGGGCGAACACCGGGGAGCTGTTTTTT.

The chain employs TRBV9 and TRBJ1-1; 8 positions match TRBD1. The CDR3 sequence is 17 residues long. The V gene's germline CDR1 is SGDLS and CDR2 YYNGEE. V was pared by 0 bases and J by 8 bases, with 15 bases of the junction left unmatched. CDR3 in amino acids: CASSVGADRGVFKEAFF. The CDR3 DNA reads as TGTGCCAGCAGCGTAGGAGCAGACAGGGGAGTATTTAAGGAAGCTTTCTTT.

The V call is TRBV19, the J call TRBJ1-4; 7 bases are a match to TRBD1. V trimming: 6 bases; J trimming: 5 bases; junction bases outside the gene matches: 9. There are 15 residues in the CDR3. Germline V CDR1 and CDR2: LNHDA, SQIVND (reference sequence). The CDR3 is CASSKRDSINEKLFF. The CDR3 nucleotides read TGTGCCAGTAGCAAACGGGACAGCATAAATGAAAAACTGTTTTTT.

The rearrangement joins TRBV7-2 to TRBJ2-1; maybe TRBD2 (5 bases). The germline gives CDR1 SGHTA, CDR2 FQGNSA. This CDR3 contains 15 residues. V was shortened by 0 bases and J by 8 bases, with 14 bases between the two germline ends. The CDR3 spells CASSLAGEVWDEQFF. The CDR3 DNA is TGTGCCAGCAGCTTAGCGGGAGAAGTGTGGGATGAGCAGTTCTTC.

The V call is TRBV10-3, the J call TRBJ1-1; D might be TRBD1 (6 bases). Per the germline V gene, CDR1 is ENHRY and CDR2 is SYGVKD. The ends were cut back, 4 bases at V and 1 base at J, with 13 bases in the middle. CDR3 length equals 15 residues. CDR3 region: CAISGHRGGNTEAFF. Written as DNA, the CDR3 is TGTGCCATCAGTGGTCATAGGGGGGGGAACACTGAAGCTTTCTTT.

This clone has only a few counts. This chain connects TRBV5-4 to TRBJ2-2; 9 bases are a match to TRBD1. Trimming took 4 bases from V and 7 from J; bases not matched to a gene: 8. The V gene's germline CDR1 is SGHNT and CDR2 YYREEE (reference sequence). The CDR3 is 15 amino acids. CDR3 nucleotide sequence: TGTGCCAGCAGCCGCCGGACAGGGGAGGACGGGGAGCTGTTTTTT. Translating it yields CASSRRTGEDGELFF.

The CDR3 region has the DNA TGTGCCAGCAGTGAAGCGGGACATAATCAGCCCCAGCATTTT. As protein: CASSEAGHNQPQHF. This chain connects TRBV6-1 to TRBJ1-5, with D tentatively TRBD1 (6 bases). CDR1 and CDR2 (germline): MNHNS, SASEGT. The ends were cut back, 0 bases at V and 4 bases at J, with 7 bases in the middle. The CDR3 runs to 14 residues.

The gene calls are TRBV5-1 and TRBJ1-1; D unclear. Germline loops: CDR1 SGHRS, CDR2 YFSETQ. V lost 5 bases and J lost 1, with 9 bases in between. This CDR3 comprises 13 residues. The CDR3 loop reads CASRRVANTEAFF. CDR3 bases: TGCGCCAGCAGGAGGGTGGCGAACACTGAAGCTTTCTTT.

The chain uses TRBV5-1 and TRBJ2-7; D remains unclear. The V end lost 0 bases, the J end lost 2 bases, and 12 bases lay between the germline ends. The CDR3 has 15 amino acids. Germline CDR1 and CDR2: SGHRS and YFSETQ. This chain's CDR3 is CASSLDSLKPYEQYF. CDR3 DNA: TGCGCCAGCAGCTTGGACAGCCTTAAACCCTACGAGCAGTACTTC.

DNA of the CDR3: TGTGCCAGCAGTCAAAGCAGCGGGGGGGTCTTTGGCACAGATACGCAGTATTTT. It translates to CASSQSSGGVFGTDTQYF. The V call is TRBV6-7, the J call TRBJ2-3; TRBD2 agrees at 10 bases. TRBV6-7 is noted as an ORF with a role that remains uncertain. After removal of 5 bases from V and 1 base from J, the junction contained 12 bases not matched to a gene. There are 18 residues in the CDR3.

This rearrangement joins TRBV10-3 to TRBJ2-1, with 9 positions matching TRBD1. Germline CDR1 and CDR2: ENHRY and SYGVKD. Trimming cost V 10 bases and J 8 bases; bases outside gene matches: 6. CDR3 length: 12 residues. CDR3 loop: CASGTGSYEQFF. CDR3 bases: TGTGCCAGCGGGACAGGGAGTTATGAGCAGTTCTTC.

The chain combines TRBV7-2 with TRBJ1-1, with TRBD1 matching over 9 bases. The CDR3 runs to 16 residues. The germline V gene encodes CDR1 SGHTA and CDR2 FQGNSA. V lost 1 base to trimming and J lost 1 base; unmatched junction nucleotides: 4. The CDR3 bases are TGTGCCAGCAGCTTAGAACAGGGGGCGCGGAACACTGAAGCTTTCTTT. Encoded protein: CASSLEQGARNTEAFF.

The gene calls are TRBV27 and TRBJ2-7, with 7 nucleotides matching TRBD2. CDR1 and CDR2 (germline): MNHEY, SMNVEV (reference sequence). V trimming: 5 bases; J trimming: 5 bases; junction bases outside the gene matches: 12. The CDR3 covers 15 residues. The chain's CDR3 is CASSRMGGERHEQYF. In DNA, the CDR3 is TGTGCCAGCAGTCGAATGGGGGGGGAACGACACGAGCAGTACTTC.

V gene TRBV5-1 combines with J gene TRBJ2-3; 10 bases line up with TRBD2. The ends lost 1 base at V and 5 bases at J; junction bases unmatched: 7. CDR1 is SGHRS and CDR2 is YFSETQ in the germline V gene. CDR3 length: 16 amino acids. The CDR3, as DNA: TGCGCCAGCAGCTTGCTGAGCGGGGGGGCCGGAGATACGCAGTATTTT. Translating gives CASSLLSGGAGDTQYF.

The chain employs TRBV19 and TRBJ2-1, with TRBD1 as a possible D gene (8 bases). Germline V gene data show CDR1 as LNHDA and CDR2 as SQIVND (reference sequence). This CDR3 has 15 residues. V shed 2 bases and J shed 4 bases, with 12 bases lying between them. The CDR3 here is CASSISGTGYNEQFF. CDR3 sequence (DNA): TGTGCCAGTAGTATAAGCGGGACAGGATACAATGAGCAGTTCTTC.

This chain links TRBV10-3 with TRBJ1-2; 8 bases map to TRBD1. Germline V CDR1 and CDR2: ENHRY, SYGVKD. The CDR3 has 15 amino acids. V lost 3 bases and J lost 6; bases outside the gene matches: 9. The CDR3 region is CAISDSGQGEDGYTF. The CDR3 bases are TGTGCCATCAGTGATAGCGGACAGGGTGAAGATGGCTACACCTTC.

V is TRBV4-2 and J is TRBJ2-2; the match to TRBD2 covers 7 bases. Trimming removed 0 bases from V and 0 bases from J; junction bases left unmatched: 4. The CDR3 runs 17 residues. The germline CDR1 and CDR2 sequences are LGHNA and YNFKEQ. Written as DNA, the CDR3 is TGTGCCAGCAGCCAAGACGGCGGACTAGCGAACACCGGGGAGCTGTTTTTT. As protein: CASSQDGGLANTGELFF.

The sample holds one count of this clone. The chain joins TRBV5-1 to TRBJ2-7; 7 nucleotides match TRBD1. Germline V lookup: CDR1 SGHRS, CDR2 YFSETQ. V was clipped by 3 bases and J by 4 bases; unmatched bases: 10. CDR3 length equals 15 residues. The chain's CDR3 is CASSSTQGIGYEQYF. In DNA form, the CDR3 reads TGCGCCAGCAGCTCAACACAGGGGATCGGTTACGAGCAGTACTTC.

V usage is TRBV14 and J usage is TRBJ1-6, with 8 bases fitting TRBD1. The germline V gene has CDR1 SGHDN and CDR2 FVKESK. Unmatched junction bases numbered 12, after V lost 0 bases and J lost 5 bases. The CDR3 length is 19 residues. CDR3 in DNA: TGTGCCAGCAGCCAAGATCCCTCCGCGACAGGGGTGGATAATTCACCCCTCCACTTT. Protein: CASSQDPSATGVDNSPLHF.